Below, 2 T cell receptor beta chains from the same sample are listed, as sequenced in a study of blood T cell repertoires in COVID-19. Clones were read by immunoSEQ multiplex PCR, and TCRdb kept only the in-frame ones, dropping some. This sample yields 130,000 or so clones, of which around 86% are seen a single time; almost 4.5% belongs to the top ten. Source material: peripheral blood. These receptors were collected from a man aged 40-50 years with acute or convalescent COVID-19.

The V gene is TRBV9, the J gene TRBJ2-1; TRBD2 aligns across 14 bases. CDR1 and CDR2 (germline): SGDLS, YYNGEE. V trimming: 4 bases; J trimming: 10 bases; junction bases outside the gene matches: 10. This CDR3 spans 16 amino acids. The CDR3: CASSPSTSGGAGEQFF. Written as DNA, the CDR3 is TGTGCCAGCAGCCCTTCGACTAGCGGGGGGGCTGGGGAGCAGTTCTTC.

This clone was counted once. This chain uses TRBV5-1 with TRBJ2-2; D ambiguous. The germline CDR1 and CDR2 sequences are SGHRS and YFSETQ. With 0 bases removed from V and 3 bases from J, the gap between germline ends came to 3 bases. The CDR3 extends over 13 amino acids. The CDR3 DNA reads TGCGCCAGCAGCTTGGTCTACACCGGGGAGCTGTTTTTT. Translating gives CASSLVYTGELFF.